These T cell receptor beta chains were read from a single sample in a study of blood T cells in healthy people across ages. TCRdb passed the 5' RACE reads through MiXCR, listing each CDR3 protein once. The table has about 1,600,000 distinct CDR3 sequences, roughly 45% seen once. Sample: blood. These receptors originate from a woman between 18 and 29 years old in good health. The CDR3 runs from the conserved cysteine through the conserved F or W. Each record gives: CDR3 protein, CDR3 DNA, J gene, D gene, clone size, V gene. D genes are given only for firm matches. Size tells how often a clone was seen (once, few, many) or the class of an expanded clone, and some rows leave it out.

CASSYSETAMNSPLHF	TGTGCCAGCAGTTACTCCGAGACGGCTATGAATTCACCCCTCCACTTT	TRBJ1-6	NA	NA	TRBV6-5
CATSDWLGVPNEQFF	TGTGCCACCAGTGATTGGCTAGGCGTGCCCAATGAGCAGTTCTTC	TRBJ2-1	NA	few	TRBV24-1
CASSPLTGVNTEAFF	TGTGCCAGCAGCCCTCTTACAGGGGTTAACACTGAAGCTTTCTTT	TRBJ1-1	TRBD1	few	TRBV7-8
CSARDLEGGNQPQHF	TGCAGTGCTAGAGATCTGGAGGGAGGCAATCAGCCCCAGCATTTT	TRBJ1-5	NA	NA	TRBV20-1
CAIRAGLAGSMSGETQYF	TGTGCCATCAGAGCCGGACTAGCGGGATCCATGTCCGGGGAGACCCAGTACTTC	TRBJ2-5	TRBD2	few	TRBV10-3
CATSREPGLAGGKQFF	TGTGCCACCAGCAGAGAACCGGGACTAGCGGGAGGAAAGCAGTTCTTC	TRBJ2-1	TRBD2	NA	TRBV15
CASSQVVNEQYF	TGTGCCAGCAGCCAAGTTGTGAACGAGCAGTACTTC	TRBJ2-7	NA	NA	TRBV3-1
CASSQSGTDPYEQYF	TGCGCCAGCAGCCAATCTGGGACAGACCCCTACGAGCAGTACTTC	TRBJ2-7	TRBD1	NA	TRBV4-1
CASSQRLGFPAGNEQFF	TGCGCCAGCAGCCAGAGATTGGGCTTCCCAGCGGGCAATGAGCAGTTCTTC	TRBJ2-1	NA	NA	TRBV4-1
CASSKRQGPSNTEAFF	TGTGCCAGCAGCAAACGACAGGGGCCTTCGAACACTGAAGCTTTCTTT	TRBJ1-1	TRBD1	few	TRBV12-3/TRBV12-4
CASPNGAIQFF	TGTGCCAGCCCCAATGGGGCCATCCAGTTCTTC	TRBJ2-1	NA	NA	TRBV2
CASSFEGSRDRAGYTF	TGTGCCAGCAGTTTTGAGGGCAGCCGGGACAGGGCTGGCTACACCTTC	TRBJ1-2	TRBD1	NA	TRBV27
CASSTGPGGDTEAFF	TGTGCCAGCAGCACGGGACCCGGCGGGGACACTGAAGCTTTCTTT	TRBJ1-1	NA	once	TRBV7-9
CASTGWQATEAFF	TGTGCCAGCACCGGGTGGCAGGCCACTGAAGCTTTCTTT	TRBJ1-1	NA	NA	TRBV12-3/TRBV12-4
CATAPRAEDTQYF	TGTGCCACGGCGCCAAGGGCGGAAGATACGCAGTATTTT	TRBJ2-3	NA	NA	TRBV10-3
CAVRDRVYEQYF	TGTGCCGTCCGGGACAGGGTCTACGAGCAGTACTTC	TRBJ2-7	TRBD1	NA	TRBV6-1
CASSFTEDYSSETQYF	TGTGCCAGCAGTTTCACAGAGGATTACTCCTCGGAGACCCAGTACTTC	TRBJ2-5	NA	NA	TRBV28